Listed here are 27 T cell receptor beta chains from one sample, sequenced in a study of blood T cell repertoires in COVID-19 (dated by TCRdb to 2018 to 2020). Library creation used the immunoSEQ multiplex PCR assay. TCRdb re-hosts the immuneACCESS table, in-frame sequences only. Its copies lack some clones; in the studies checked, an unresolved V gene accounts for under half of them, and the cause for the rest is not known. For this sample there are 200,000 to 300,000 clones; about 90% appear just once. In total, the top ten clones hold around 7.8% of the sample. The source material was peripheral blood. These receptor sequences come from a man aged 60 to 75 who had recovered from COVID-19.

The chain couples TRBV5-1 to TRBJ2-1, with D possibly TRBD1 on 5 matching bases. The CDR3 is 15 residues long. Germline V lookup: CDR1 SGHRS, CDR2 YFSETQ. V lost 2 bases, J lost 6 bases, and 15 bases lay in between. DNA of the CDR3: TGCGCCAGCAGCTTTGGGGCAGGTAACACCAATGAGCAGTTCTTC. As protein: CASSFGAGNTNEQFF.

This rearrangement joins TRBV29-1 to TRBJ2-1; tentatively, D is TRBD2 (5 bases). Germline V lookup: CDR1 SQVTM, CDR2 ANQGSEA. The germline V and J ends were trimmed by 7 bases and 6 bases, with 10 bases remaining between them. CDR3 length: 11 amino acids. The CDR3 region has the DNA TGCAGCGCCGGTGGAGGCAATGAGCAGTTCTTC. It codes for CSAGGGNEQFF.

The CDR3 protein is CASSPAGDYNSPLHF. CDR3 nucleotide sequence: TGTGCCAGCAGCCCAGCAGGGGATTATAATTCACCCCTCCACTTT. The rearrangement links TRBV28 to TRBJ1-6, with TRBD1 as a possible D gene (6 bases). V was clipped by 6 bases and J by 4 bases, with 13 bases between them. This CDR3 has 15 residues. The germline V gene has CDR1 MDHEN and CDR2 SYDVKM.

The genes are TRBV10-3 and TRBJ2-1; TRBD1 might be the D (6 bases). The CDR3 extends over 13 amino acids. The germline V and J ends were trimmed by 10 bases and 2 bases, with 12 bases remaining between them. CDR1 is ENHRY and CDR2 is SYGVKD in the germline V gene. CDR3 nucleotides: TGTGCCACCGCCGGGACACCCTACAATGAGCAGTTCTTC. Translated, it gives CATAGTPYNEQFF.

The chain couples TRBV6-4 to TRBJ2-7; D possibly corresponds to TRBD2 (6 bases). The CDR3 spans 18 residues. Trimming stripped 2 bases from V and 5 bases from J, with 25 bases between. Germline V gene sequence: CDR1 MRHNA, CDR2 SNTAGT. CDR3 DNA: TGTGCCAGCAGTGACAGGACCTTCGTTCGTGCTCGCGGGGACGAGCAGTACGTC. Translated, it gives CASSDRTFVRARGDEQYV.

The J gene is TRBJ2-1, the V gene TRBV5-5; 8 bases align to TRBD1. Per the germline V gene, CDR1 is SGHKS and CDR2 is YYEKEE (reference sequence). The CDR3 covers 15 residues. V was pared by 0 bases and J by 6 bases, with 5 bases of the junction left unmatched. The DNA of the CDR3 is TGTGCCAGCAGCTTGGAAGGACAGGGCATCAATGAGCAGTTCTTC. Translated, it gives CASSLEGQGINEQFF.

The J gene is TRBJ1-2, the V gene TRBV5-6; no clear D gene. This CDR3 is 13 amino acids long. Per the germline V gene, CDR1 is SGHDT and CDR2 is YYEEEE. V dropped 3 bases and J dropped 4 bases, with 10 bases sitting between them. The DNA of the CDR3 is TGTGCCAGCAGCTATCGCGGTCCCTATGGCTACACCTTC. As protein: CASSYRGPYGYTF.

The rearrangement links TRBV30 to TRBJ1-1; D possibly corresponds to TRBD1 (5 bases). V was trimmed by 4 bases and J by 2 bases, leaving 11 bases between them. This CDR3 comprises 13 residues. CDR1 and CDR2 (germline): GTSNPN, SVGIG (reference sequence). The CDR3 DNA reads as TGTGCCTGGAAGTCCCAGGGAAACACTGAAGCTTTCTTT. Its translation is CAWKSQGNTEAFF.

The chain recombines TRBV5-8 with TRBJ2-7, with no clear D. V gave up 2 bases and J gave up 2 bases, with 11 bases separating them. CDR3 length: 14 amino acids. Germline V CDR1 and CDR2: SGHTS, YDEGEE. CDR3 DNA sequence: TGTGCCAGCAGCTTCGGGTTGGCGCCCTACGAGCAGTACTTC. Its translation is CASSFGLAPYEQYF.

J is TRBJ1-5 and V is TRBV28; possible D gene TRBD1, 5 bases. Trimming cost V 8 bases and J 0 bases, with 23 bases left between them. This CDR3 has 18 residues. CDR1 MDHEN and CDR2 SYDVKM come from the germline V gene. CDR3: CASFSSLTASYSNQPQHF. The CDR3 DNA is TGTGCCAGCTTCTCCTCCTTGACAGCTTCTTATAGCAATCAGCCCCAGCATTTT.

This clone turned up a few times. J is TRBJ2-5 and V is TRBV18; the match to TRBD1 covers 11 bases. After removal of 6 bases from V and 4 bases from J, the junction contained 16 bases not matched to a gene. Germline V gives CDR1 KGHSH, CDR2 LQKENI. There are 18 residues in the CDR3. The CDR3 is CASSSLVGTGGRLETQYF. The DNA of the CDR3 is TGTGCCAGCTCGTCACTCGTGGGGACAGGGGGACGACTAGAGACCCAGTACTTC.

This chain uses TRBV4-1 with TRBJ2-7; D might be TRBD1 (5 bases). Germline V gives CDR1 MGHRA, CDR2 YSYEKL. The V gene lost 4 bases and the J gene lost 5 bases, with 15 bases spanning the gap. This CDR3 is 14 amino acids long. The CDR3 reads CASSRSDNPNEQYF. CDR3 sequence (DNA): TGCGCCAGCAGCCGGTCGGACAACCCTAACGAGCAGTACTTC.

The chain uses TRBV3-1 (or the pseudogene TRBV3-2) and TRBJ1-5; D not resolved. The ends were cut back, 0 bases at V and 7 bases at J, with 16 bases in the middle. Germline CDR1 LGHDT, CDR2 YNNKEL (reference sequence). The CDR3 loop spans 16 amino acids. CDR3 residues: CASSQDLSGSGQPQHF. Here the CDR3 DNA reads TGTGCCAGCAGCCAAGATCTGAGCGGCTCGGGGCAGCCCCAGCATTTT.

J is TRBJ2-7 and V is TRBV5-1, with 9 bases aligning to TRBD1. Germline-derived CDR1 and CDR2 are SGHRS and YFSETQ. The CDR3 has 14 residues. With 4 bases clipped from V and 0 bases from J, the junction kept 2 bases outside the gene matches. CDR3 DNA sequence: TGCGCCAGCAGCGAGACAGGGGGCTCCTACGAGCAGTACTTC. Translated, it gives CASSETGGSYEQYF.

The chain carries TRBV19 and TRBJ1-2; 7 bases match TRBD1. The CDR3 is 15 amino acids. Germline V gives CDR1 LNHDA, CDR2 SQIVND (reference sequence). V shed 6 bases and J 2 bases; nucleotides not matched to a gene: 9. The CDR3 is CASSKQGIGNYGYTF. CDR3 bases: TGTGCCAGTAGCAAACAGGGGATTGGCAACTATGGCTACACCTTC. The full variable domain, completed using reference TRBV19 and TRBJ1-2, is DGGITQSPKYLFRKEGQNVTLSCEQNLNHDAMYWYRQDPGQGLRLIYYSQIVNDFQKGDIAEGYSVSREKKESFPLTVTSAQKNPTAFYLCASSKQGIGNYGYTFGSGTRLTVV.

The rearrangement joins TRBV7-2 to TRBJ2-7; maybe TRBD2 (6 bases). This CDR3 has 14 residues. CDR1 is SGHTA and CDR2 is FQGNSA in the germline V gene. The V end was cut by 3 bases, the J end by 6 bases, with 15 bases between. The CDR3 DNA follows: TGTGCCAGCAGCTTCTCCGGGACTGCATCCGAGCAGTACTTC. Its translation: CASSFSGTASEQYF.

This clone turned up a few times. The chain employs TRBV6-6 and TRBJ2-4; D possibly corresponds to TRBD2 (5 bases). The V gene lost 6 bases and the J gene lost 1 base, with 10 bases spanning the gap. The V gene's germline CDR1 is MNHNY and CDR2 SVGAGI (reference sequence). The CDR3 length is 14 residues. The CDR3 protein is CASSEGGAKNIQYF. For the CDR3, the DNA is TGTGCCAGCAGCGAAGGAGGTGCCAAAAACATTCAGTACTTC.

The gene calls are TRBV24-1 and TRBJ2-1; 12 bases match TRBD1. Per germline, CDR1 KGHDR and CDR2 SFDVKD. The CDR3 has 17 residues. With V trimmed by 1 base and J by 10 bases, 10 bases remained unmatched. The CDR3 spells CATSDFGTGGVIPEQFF. DNA of the CDR3: TGTGCCACCAGTGATTTCGGGACAGGGGGCGTTATCCCCGAGCAGTTCTTC.

On this clone itself: The CDR3 does not close with the conserved phenylalanine or tryptophan, likely indicating a read error. The limits of the CDR3 on the DNA are not certain, so only TCRdb's listed CDR3 is given. The V call is TRBV10-3, the J call TRBJ1-1. The germline CDR1 and CDR2 sequences are ENHRY and SYGVKD. 12 amino acids form the CDR3, both terminal residues included. The CDR3 sequence is CAISDPTGGRGI.

V and J are TRBV15 and TRBJ1-5, with 7 bases lining up with TRBD1. The trim removed 5 bases at V and 2 bases at J, leaving 12 bases unmatched. The CDR3 length is 17 residues. Per germline, CDR1 LNHNV and CDR2 YYDKDF (reference sequence). CDR3 sequence reads: CATSVQRPGTGNQPQHF. CDR3 DNA sequence: TGTGCCACCAGCGTTCAGCGTCCCGGGACAGGCAATCAGCCCCAGCATTTT. Full variable domain (outside the CDR3, taken from reference TRBV15 and TRBJ1-5): DAMVIQNPRYQVTQFGKPVTLSCSQTLNHNVMYWYQQKSSQAPKLLFHYYDKDFNNEADTPDNFQSRRPNTSFCFLDIRSPGLGDTAMYLCATSVQRPGTGNQPQHFGDGTRLSIL.

The chain combines TRBV9 with TRBJ2-5, with a weak D call TRBD2 (7 bases). The CDR3 has 15 amino acids. Germline V lookup: CDR1 SGDLS, CDR2 YYNGEE. V was trimmed by 6 bases and J by 4 bases, leaving 19 bases between them. The CDR3 is CASTRGGGAGETQYF. The CDR3 DNA reads TGTGCCAGCACCCGAGGGGGAGGGGCAGGAGAGACCCAGTACTTC.

The rearrangement uses TRBV6-4 and TRBJ2-1, with D possibly being TRBD1 (6 bases). The CDR3 extends over 14 amino acids. Trimming left V 6 bases short and J 7 bases short, with 16 bases between. In germline, CDR1 is MRHNA, CDR2 SNTAGT. The CDR3 reads CASSPLGHRNEQFF. CDR3 coding DNA: TGTGCCAGCAGCCCCCTGGGACACCGAAATGAGCAGTTCTTC.

The V and J genes are TRBV5-6 and TRBJ1-5, with 7 bases lining up with TRBD1. J was trimmed by 5 bases and V by 0 bases; bases with no gene match: 5. This CDR3 contains 15 residues. Germline V gene lookup returns CDR1 SGHDT and CDR2 YYEEEE. Written as DNA, the CDR3 is TGTGCCAGCAGCTTGGCGGGACAGAGCTATCAGCCCCAGCATTTT. This sequence encodes CASSLAGQSYQPQHF. The whole variable domain, filled in from reference TRBV5-6 and TRBJ1-5, reads DAGVTQSPTHLIKTRGQQVTLRCSPKSGHDTVSWYQQALGQGPQFIFQYYEEEERQRGNFPDRFSGHQFPNYSSELNVNALLLGDSALYLCASSLAGQSYQPQHFGDGTRLSIL.

The chain recombines TRBV6-5 with TRBJ1-2; TRBD1 might be the D (6 bases). Germline CDR1 MNHEY, CDR2 SVGAGI. The CDR3 sequence is 13 residues long. The V gene lost 6 bases and the J gene lost 1 base, with 9 bases spanning the gap. The CDR3 reads CASRDSYNYGYTF. The CDR3 DNA reads TGTGCCAGCAGGGACAGTTATAACTATGGCTACACCTTC.

The chain has TRBV4-2 and TRBJ1-6; TRBD1 matches at 10 bases. Germline CDR1 LGHNA, CDR2 YNFKEQ. The ends lost 4 bases at V and 9 bases at J; junction bases unmatched: 6. The CDR3 consists of 15 residues. The CDR3 DNA is TGTGCCAGCAGCCCCGGACAGGGGGTCGGTTCACCCCTCCACTTT. Its translation: CASSPGQGVGSPLHF.

The rearrangement uses TRBV18 and TRBJ1-2, with TRBD1 matching over 10 bases. Germline CDR1 reads KGHSH; CDR2 reads LQKENI. The CDR3 has 22 amino acids. Trimming took 3 bases from V and 7 from J; bases not matched to a gene: 29. CDR3 loop: CASSPDRGRLKFSWCHLAGYTF. Here the CDR3 DNA reads TGTGCCAGCTCACCCGACAGGGGGCGGTTAAAGTTTTCGTGGTGTCATCTTGCTGGCTACACCTTC.

This rearrangement joins TRBV5-1 to TRBJ1-3; TRBD1 aligns across 7 bases. V dropped 2 bases and J dropped 4; count of bases not matched to a gene: 3. Germline CDR1 and CDR2: SGHRS and YFSETQ. The CDR3 runs to 14 residues. CDR3 region: CASSLGTDGNTIYF. The CDR3 nucleotides read TGCGCCAGCAGCTTAGGGACAGACGGAAACACCATATATTTT.